This paragraph covers one T cell receptor (beta chain) sequence. The sample is drawn from a study of control samples from healthy donors and cancer patients. Germline loops: CDR1 MNHEY, CDR2 SMNVEV (reference sequence). The CDR3 is 11 residues long. V lost 10 bases to trimming and J lost 6 bases, with 12 bases between them. The assay was immunoSEQ multiplex PCR, and TCRdb's table has in-frame clones only and misses some. This sample has tens of thousands of clones, with roughly 94% found just once. The TCR comes from a man aged 30-40 years in good health. This chain connects TRBV27 to TRBJ1-2; D gene ambiguous. The sequencing input was blood. CDR3 bases: TGTGCCACCCGCCTTTTTCATGGCTACACCTTC. Its translation: CATRLFHGYTF.